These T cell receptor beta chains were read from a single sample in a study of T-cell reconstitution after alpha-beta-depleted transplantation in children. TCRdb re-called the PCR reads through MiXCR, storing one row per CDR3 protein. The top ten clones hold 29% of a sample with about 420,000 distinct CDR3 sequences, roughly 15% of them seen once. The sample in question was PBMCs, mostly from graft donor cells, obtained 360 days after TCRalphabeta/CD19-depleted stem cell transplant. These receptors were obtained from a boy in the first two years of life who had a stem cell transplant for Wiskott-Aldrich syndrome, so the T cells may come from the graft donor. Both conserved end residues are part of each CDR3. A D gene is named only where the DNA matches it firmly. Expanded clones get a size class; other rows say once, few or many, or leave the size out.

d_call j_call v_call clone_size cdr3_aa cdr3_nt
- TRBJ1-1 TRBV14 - CASSLRIRGEAFF TGTGCCAGCAGCTTACGAATCAGGGGAGAAGCTTTCTTT
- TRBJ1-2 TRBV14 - CASSLSLGGYTF TGTGCCAGCAGCCTCAGTCTGGGGGGCTACACCTTC
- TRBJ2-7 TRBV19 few CASSIGVGRGDYEQYF TGTGCCAGTAGTATCGGGGTTGGCAGGGGGGACTACGAGCAGTACTTC
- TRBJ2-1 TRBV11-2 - CASSLESDNEQFF TGTGCCAGCAGCTTAGAAAGCGACAATGAGCAGTTCTTC
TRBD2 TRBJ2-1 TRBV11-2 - CASSPRTSGDNEQFF TGTGCCAGCAGCCCCCGGACTAGCGGGGACAATGAGCAGTTCTTC
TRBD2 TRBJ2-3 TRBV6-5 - CASSYSEAGLAGNTQYF TGTGCCAGCAGTTACTCGGAGGCGGGACTAGCGGGTAATACGCAGTATTTT
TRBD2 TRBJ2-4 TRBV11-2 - CASSTTSGRDLAKNIQYF TGTGCCAGCAGCACTACTAGCGGGCGGGACTTAGCCAAAAACATTCAGTACTTC
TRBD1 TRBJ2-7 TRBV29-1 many CSVTGTAYEQYF TGCAGCGTTACCGGGACAGCTTACGAGCAGTACTTC
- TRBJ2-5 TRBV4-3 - CASSQARSGLDGETQYF TGCGCCAGCAGCCAAGCAAGATCGGGTCTAGATGGAGAGACCCAGTACTTC
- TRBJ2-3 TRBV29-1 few CSVGRDTQYF TGCAGCGTTGGAAGAGATACGCAGTATTTT
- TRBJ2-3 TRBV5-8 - CASSLAFGADTQYF TGTGCCAGCAGCTTGGCCTTCGGGGCAGATACGCAGTATTTT
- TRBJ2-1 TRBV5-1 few CASSLAGFTRANEQFF TGCGCCAGCAGCTTGGCCGGGTTTACCAGGGCCAATGAGCAGTTCTTC
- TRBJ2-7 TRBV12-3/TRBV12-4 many CASSLGTPGRSQYF TGTGCCAGCAGTTTAGGCACTCCGGGACGGTCTCAGTACTTC
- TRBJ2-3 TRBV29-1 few CSVDRVTDTQYF TGCAGCGTTGATAGGGTGACAGATACGCAGTATTTT
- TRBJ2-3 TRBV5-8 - CASSDRGSGRTDTQYF TGTGCCAGCAGCGATAGGGGTAGCGGACGCACAGATACGCAGTATTTT
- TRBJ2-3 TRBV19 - CASSSRSRADTQYF TGTGCCAGTAGCTCTAGATCGAGAGCAGATACGCAGTATTTT
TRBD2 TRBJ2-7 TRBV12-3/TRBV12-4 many CASSFAGAYEQYF TGTGCCAGCAGTTTCGCGGGAGCCTACGAGCAGTACTTC
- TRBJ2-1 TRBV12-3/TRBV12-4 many CASSFWTDPYNEQFF TGTGCCAGCAGTTTTTGGACAGACCCCTACAATGAGCAGTTCTTC
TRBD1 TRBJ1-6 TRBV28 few CASSLDRSYNSPLHF TGTGCCAGCAGTTTGGACAGGTCCTATAATTCACCCCTCCACTTT
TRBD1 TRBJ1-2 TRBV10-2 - CASSERRDRYYGYTF TGCGCCAGCAGTGAGAGAAGGGACAGATACTATGGCTACACCTTC
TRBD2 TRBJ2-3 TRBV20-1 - CSARFSSGDIRTDTQYF TGCAGTGCTAGGTTCAGTAGCGGGGACATTCGCACAGATACGCAGTATTTT
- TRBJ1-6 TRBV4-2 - CASSRGGRPNSPLHF TGTGCCAGCAGCCGAGGGGGAAGACCAAATTCACCCCTCCACTTT
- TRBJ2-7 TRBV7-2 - CASSLAGYSYEQYF TGTGCCAGCAGCTTAGCGGGGTACTCCTACGAGCAGTACTTC
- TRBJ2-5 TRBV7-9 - CASRNGGTQYF TGTGCCAGCAGGAATGGTGGCACCCAGTACTTC
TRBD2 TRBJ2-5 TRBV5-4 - CASSFSGGGRETQYF TGTGCCAGCAGCTTCTCCGGGGGGGGGCGAGAGACCCAGTACTTC
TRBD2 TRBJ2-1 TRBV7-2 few CASRPRGGRYNEQFF TGTGCCAGCAGGCCACGGGGGGGCCGGTACAATGAGCAGTTCTTC
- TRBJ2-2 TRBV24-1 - CATSDLPGLDTKIGELFF TGTGCCACCAGTGATTTGCCGGGTCTTGACACCAAGATCGGGGAGCTGTTTTTT
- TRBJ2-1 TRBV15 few CATSTGTANEQFF TGTGCCACCAGCACAGGAACTGCCAATGAGCAGTTCTTC
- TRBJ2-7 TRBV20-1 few CSARHRQLFSYEQYF TGCAGTGCTAGACATCGACAGCTATTCTCCTACGAGCAGTACTTC
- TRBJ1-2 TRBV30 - CAWNPWPEGYTF TGTGCCTGGAACCCTTGGCCGGAGGGCTACACCTTC
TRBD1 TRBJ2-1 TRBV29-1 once CSVTRQGPNEQFF TGCAGCGTCACCAGACAGGGTCCGAATGAGCAGTTCTTC
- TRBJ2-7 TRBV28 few CASGTRDGADEQYF TGTGCCAGCGGGACCCGGGACGGAGCTGACGAGCAGTACTTC
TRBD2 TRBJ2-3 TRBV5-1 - CASSLMGVLAGTDTQYF TGCGCCAGCAGCTTGATGGGGGTACTAGCGGGCACAGATACGCAGTATTTT
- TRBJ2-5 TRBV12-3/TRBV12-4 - CASNTRESETQYF TGTGCCAGCAACACCCGGGAATCAGAGACCCAGTACTTC
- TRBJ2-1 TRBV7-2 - CASSPGWGGPKANEQFF TGTGCCAGCAGCCCCGGCTGGGGGGGCCCGAAGGCCAATGAGCAGTTCTTC
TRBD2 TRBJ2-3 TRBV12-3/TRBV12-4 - CASSLVVTSLTDTQYF TGTGCCAGCAGTTTGGTGGTGACTAGCCTCACAGATACGCAGTATTTT
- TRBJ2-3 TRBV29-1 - CSAARSTDTQYF TGCAGCGCGGCGAGGAGCACAGATACGCAGTATTTT
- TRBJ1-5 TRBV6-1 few CASSLSHDSNQPQHF TGTGCCAGCAGTCTAAGCCACGATAGCAATCAGCCCCAGCATTTT
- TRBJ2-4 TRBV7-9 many CASSLEYIQYF TGTGCCAGCAGCTTAGAGTACATTCAGTACTTC
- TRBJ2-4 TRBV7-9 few CASSDNIKNIQYF TGTGCCAGCAGCGATAATATCAAAAACATTCAGTACTTC
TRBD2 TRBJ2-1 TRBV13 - CASSSTSGRDLDEQFF TGTGCCAGCAGCTCGACTAGCGGGAGGGACTTGGATGAGCAGTTCTTC
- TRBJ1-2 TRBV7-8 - CASSLGAAPLGYGYTF TGTGCCAGCAGCTTAGGAGCGGCCCCCCTCGGCTATGGCTACACCTTC
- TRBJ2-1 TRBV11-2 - CASTVGTSSYNEQFF TGTGCCAGCACCGTAGGTACTAGTTCCTACAATGAGCAGTTCTTC
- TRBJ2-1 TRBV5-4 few CASSFQRSYNEQFF TGTGCCAGCAGCTTTCAAAGGTCCTACAATGAGCAGTTCTTC
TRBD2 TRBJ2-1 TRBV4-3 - CASSQDWTRYNEQFF TGCGCCAGCAGCCAAGATTGGACTAGGTACAATGAGCAGTTCTTC